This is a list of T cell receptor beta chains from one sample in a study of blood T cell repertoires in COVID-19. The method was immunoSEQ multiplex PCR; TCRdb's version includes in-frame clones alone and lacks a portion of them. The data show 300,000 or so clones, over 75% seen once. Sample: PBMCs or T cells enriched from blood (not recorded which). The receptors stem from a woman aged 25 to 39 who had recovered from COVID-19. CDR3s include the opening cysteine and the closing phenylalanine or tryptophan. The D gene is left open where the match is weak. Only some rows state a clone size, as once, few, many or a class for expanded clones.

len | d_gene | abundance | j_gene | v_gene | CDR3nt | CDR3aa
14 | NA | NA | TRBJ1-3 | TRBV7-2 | TGTGCCAGCAGCTTAGTTTTCGGGGGAAACACCATATATTTT | CASSLVFGGNTIYF
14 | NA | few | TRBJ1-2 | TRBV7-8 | TGTGCCAGCAGCTTATTACAGTTTAACTATGGCTACACCTTC | CASSLLQFNYGYTF
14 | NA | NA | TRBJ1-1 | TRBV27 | TGTGCCAGCAGCTCTCTACAGGTTAACACTGAAGCTTTCTTT | CASSSLQVNTEAFF
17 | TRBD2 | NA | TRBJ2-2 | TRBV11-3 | TGTGCCAGCAGCTCAAGGACTAGCGGGAGGGGTACCGGGGAGCTGTTTTTT | CASSSRTSGRGTGELFF
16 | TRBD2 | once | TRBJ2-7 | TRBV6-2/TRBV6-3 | TGTGCCAGCACCCCGCGGACTAGCGGGAGAGGCTACGAGCAGTACTTC | CASTPRTSGRGYEQYF
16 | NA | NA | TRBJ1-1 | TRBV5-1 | TGCGCCAGCAGCTTGGGAAGACAGGCCCCAGGCACTGAAGCTTTCTTT | CASSLGRQAPGTEAFF
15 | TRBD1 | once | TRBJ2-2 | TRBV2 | TGTGCCAGCAAGGTGGGGACAGAGAACACCGGGGAGCTGTTTTTT | CASKVGTENTGELFF
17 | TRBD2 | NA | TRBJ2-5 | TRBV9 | TGTGCCAGCAGCTCACGGACTAGCGGGACCCACCAAGAGACCCAGTACTTC | CASSSRTSGTHQETQYF
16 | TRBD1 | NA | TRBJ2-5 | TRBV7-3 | TGTGCCAGCAGCTTAGGTGGGACAGGGGGCTGGGAGACCCAGTACTTC | CASSLGGTGGWETQYF
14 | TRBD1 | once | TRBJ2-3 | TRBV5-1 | TGCGCCAGCAGCTTGGGACAGGGGCCGGTTACGCAGTATTTT | CASSLGQGPVTQYF
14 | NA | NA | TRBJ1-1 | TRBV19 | TGTGCCAGCCACCCGGGGAACGTTAACACTGAAGCTTTCTTT | CASHPGNVNTEAFF
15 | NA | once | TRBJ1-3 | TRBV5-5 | TGTGCCAGCAGCTTGAAGAATACAGCTGGAAACACCATATATTTT | CASSLKNTAGNTIYF
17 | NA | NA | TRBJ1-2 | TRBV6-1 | TGTGCCAGCAGTGAACGATCCTCAGGCAGGGTAGACTATGGCTACACCTTC | CASSERSSGRVDYGYTF
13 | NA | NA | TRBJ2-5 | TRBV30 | TGTGCCTGGAGACTAAGGGGGCAAGAGACCCAGTACTTC | CAWRLRGQETQYF
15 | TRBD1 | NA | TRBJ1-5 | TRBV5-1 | TGCGCCAGCAGCTTGGGGACAGGGGTGTTTCAGCCCCAGCATTTT | CASSLGTGVFQPQHF
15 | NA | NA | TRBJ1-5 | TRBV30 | TGTGCCTGGAGCGCCAAAGAACAGGGCAATCAGCCCCAGCATTTT | CAWSAKEQGNQPQHF
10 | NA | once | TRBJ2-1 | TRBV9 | TGTGCCAGCGGAGTCAATGAGCAGTTCTTC | CASGVNEQFF
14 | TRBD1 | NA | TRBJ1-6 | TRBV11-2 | TGTGCCAGCAGCTCCGGGACAGGGGGCTCACCCCTCCACTTT | CASSSGTGGSPLHF
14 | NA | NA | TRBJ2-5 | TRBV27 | TGTGCCAGCAGTTCTAGTAATAGCCAAGAGACCCAGTACTTC | CASSSSNSQETQYF
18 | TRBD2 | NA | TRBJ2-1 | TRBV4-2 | TGTGCCAGCAGCCAAGAGGGACTAGCGGGAGGGCGGGGCAATGAGCAGTTCTTC | CASSQEGLAGGRGNEQFF
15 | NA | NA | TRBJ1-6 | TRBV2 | TGTGCCAGCACCCGGCGGGCAGGAGATAATTCACCCCTCCACTTT | CASTRRAGDNSPLHF
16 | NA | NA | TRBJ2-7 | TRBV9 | TGTGCCAGCAGCGTAGGGGGAGGCCTTGGGTTAAACGAGCAGTACTTC | CASSVGGGLGLNEQYF
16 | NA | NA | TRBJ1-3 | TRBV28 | TGTGCCAGCAGAACTGCCGCGGGAAACTCTGGAAACACCATATATTTT | CASRTAAGNSGNTIYF
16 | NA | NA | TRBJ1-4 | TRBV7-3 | TGTGCCAGCAGCCTCGGTTTGGGGGGAACTAATGAAAAACTGTTTTTT | CASSLGLGGTNEKLFF
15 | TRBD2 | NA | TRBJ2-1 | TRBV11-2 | TGTGCCAGCAGTCCTACTAGCGGATCCTACAATGAGCAGTTCTTC | CASSPTSGSYNEQFF
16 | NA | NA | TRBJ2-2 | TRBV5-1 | TGCGCCAGCAGCTTGGGAATTAGCGCTGGAGCCGGGGAGCTGTTTTTT | CASSLGISAGAGELFF
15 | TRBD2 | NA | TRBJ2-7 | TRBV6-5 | TGTGCCAGCACTAGCGGGAGTGAGATGACCTACGAGCAGTACTTC | CASTSGSEMTYEQYF
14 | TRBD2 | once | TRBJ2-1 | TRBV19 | TGTGCCGTAGAAGCGAGCGGGAGGGCCAACGAGCAGTTCTTC | CAVEASGRANEQFF
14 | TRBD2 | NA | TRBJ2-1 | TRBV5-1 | TGCGCCAGCAGCTTGGAACTAGCGGGAGCTGAGCAGTTCTTC | CASSLELAGAEQFF
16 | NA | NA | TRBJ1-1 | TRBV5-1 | TGCGCCAGCAGCTTGGATTCGACCAGGGTGAACACTGAAGCTTTCTTT | CASSLDSTRVNTEAFF
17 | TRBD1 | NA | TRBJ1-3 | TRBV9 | TGTGCCAGCAGCCCATCACAGGGGCCCTCCTCTGGAAACACCATATATTTT | CASSPSQGPSSGNTIYF
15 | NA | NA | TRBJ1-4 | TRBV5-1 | TGCGCCAGCAAGCAGGATATTGCAACTAATGAAAAACTGTTTTTT | CASKQDIATNEKLFF
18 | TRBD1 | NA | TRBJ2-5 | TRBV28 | TGTGCCAGCAGTACTGGGACAGGGGGGAATTTGTACCAAGAGACCCAGTACTTC | CASSTGTGGNLYQETQYF
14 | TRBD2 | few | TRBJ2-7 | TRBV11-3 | TGTGCCAGCAGCTCTGCGGGAGAATCGAGCGAGCAGTACTTC | CASSSAGESSEQYF
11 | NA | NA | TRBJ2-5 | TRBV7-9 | TGTGCCAGCAGCCCAGGGGAGACCCAGTACTTC | CASSPGETQYF
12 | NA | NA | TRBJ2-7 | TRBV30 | TGTGCCTGGAGCGACAGCTCCTACGAGCAGTACTTC | CAWSDSSYEQYF
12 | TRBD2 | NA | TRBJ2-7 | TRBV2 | TGTGCCAGCATACTAGCGGGCGACGAGCAGTACTTC | CASILAGDEQYF
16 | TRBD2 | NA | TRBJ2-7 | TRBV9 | TGTGCCAGCAGCGAAGGGGGTAGCGGGAGTTTCTACGAGCAGTACTTC | CASSEGGSGSFYEQYF
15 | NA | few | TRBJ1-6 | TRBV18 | TGTGCCAGCTCACCATCCGGCTCCTATAATTCACCCCTCCACTTT | CASSPSGSYNSPLHF
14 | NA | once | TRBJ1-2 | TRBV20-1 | TGCAGTGCTAGTCTCGGCGGGAGAGGCTATGGCTACACCTTC | CSASLGGRGYGYTF
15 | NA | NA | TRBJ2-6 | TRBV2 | TGTGCCAGCAGTGGGGGGGATGCTGGGGCCAACGTCCTGACTTTC | CASSGGDAGANVLTF
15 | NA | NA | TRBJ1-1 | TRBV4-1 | TGCGCCAGCAGCCAAGGCAGGGTGTACAACACTGAAGCTTTCTTT | CASSQGRVYNTEAFF
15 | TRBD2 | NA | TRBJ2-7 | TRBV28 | TGTGCCAGCAGTTTACCCGGCGGGAGATCCTACGAGCAGTACTTC | CASSLPGGRSYEQYF
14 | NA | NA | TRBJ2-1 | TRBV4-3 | TGCGCCAGCAGCCAAGATCACAGGGTAAATGAGCAGTTCTTC | CASSQDHRVNEQFF
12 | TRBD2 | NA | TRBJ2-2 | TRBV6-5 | TGTGCCAGCAGCCCGGGGGGCGGGGAGCTGTTTTTT | CASSPGGGELFF